This T cell receptor beta chain derives from a study of shared clonotypes between healthy human individuals. About the research overall: Researchers drew samples from a couple of women and three men aged 18 to 49. Overall study findings and caveats: The authors expected sequencing depth to affect clonotype sharing among donors.

Germline lookup yields CDR1 SNHLY and CDR2 FYNNEI. This CDR3 region has 14 residues. V lost 4 bases, J lost 7 bases, and 4 bases stayed unmatched. The method was immunoSEQ multiplex PCR; TCRdb's version includes in-frame clones alone and lacks a portion of them. The sample contains about 2.4 million clones, approximately 93% of which appear only once. A remark on this clone: Its antigen is not identified.

The receptor was isolated from a man younger than 35 in good health. Some clones in this sample may be carry-over from other donors' samples. Material for sequencing was naive CD4+ T cells from PBMCs. As to subset: CD45RA+ positively selected. J is TRBJ1-6 and V is TRBV2, with 7 bases identical to TRBD1. CDR3 bases: TGTGCCAGCAGTGCAGGGGGAGGGAATTCACCCCTCCACTTT. It translates to CASSAGGGNSPLHF.